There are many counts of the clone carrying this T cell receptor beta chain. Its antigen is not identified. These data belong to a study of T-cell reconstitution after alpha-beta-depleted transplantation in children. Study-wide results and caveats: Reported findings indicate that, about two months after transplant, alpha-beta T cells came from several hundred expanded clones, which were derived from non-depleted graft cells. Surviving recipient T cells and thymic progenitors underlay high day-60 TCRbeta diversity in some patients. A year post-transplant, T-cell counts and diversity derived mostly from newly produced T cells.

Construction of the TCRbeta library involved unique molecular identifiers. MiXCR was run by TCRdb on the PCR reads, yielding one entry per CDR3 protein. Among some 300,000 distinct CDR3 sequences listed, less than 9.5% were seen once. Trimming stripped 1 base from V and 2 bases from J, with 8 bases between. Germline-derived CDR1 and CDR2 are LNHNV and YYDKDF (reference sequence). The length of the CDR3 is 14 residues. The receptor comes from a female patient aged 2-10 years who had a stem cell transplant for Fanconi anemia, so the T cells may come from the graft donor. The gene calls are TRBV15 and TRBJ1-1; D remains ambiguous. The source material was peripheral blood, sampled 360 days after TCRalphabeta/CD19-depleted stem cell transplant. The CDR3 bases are TGTGCCACCAGCAGAGCGGCTGTCAACACTGAAGCTTTCTTT. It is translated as CATSRAAVNTEAFF.